These 24 T cell receptor beta chains were sequenced from one sample in a study of a mutant IDH1 vaccine in newly diagnosed glioma (dated by TCRdb to the early 2020s). Their cognate antigens are unknown. The time point label, read with the paper, signifies: week 5, during vaccination. Each vaccine dose, consisting of 300 ug of a 20-mer mutant IDH1 peptide in Montanide, was administered subcutaneously with topical imiquimod. Preparation of the library involved the immunoSEQ multiplex PCR assay. Entries here come from immuneACCESS through TCRdb and include only in-frame sequences with V and J called. Some clones fail to appear in such tables; in the studies checked, an unresolved V gene covers under half of the shortfall, and the cause of the remainder is unknown. The sample includes 45,000 to 70,000 clones, with 75% to 85% observed a single time. The ten most abundant clones make up around 3.4% of the sample.

The starting material was PBMCs, obtained from a glioma patient whose treatment included an IDH1 peptide vaccine. These receptors all stem from a man younger than 45 with glioma.

The CDR3 nucleotides read TGTGCCAGCAGCCGAGGTTGGGCAGGGGCGAACGAAAAACTGTTTTTT. Encoded protein: CASSRGWAGANEKLFF. The chain couples TRBV5-4 to TRBJ1-4, with a tentative D call TRBD1 (6 bases). The CDR3 has 16 amino acids. Germline V lookup: CDR1 SGHNT, CDR2 YYREEE (reference sequence). Trimming stripped 4 bases from V and 8 bases from J, with 21 bases between.

The rearrangement links TRBV19 to TRBJ2-7; unclear D gene. The CDR3 totals 15 residues. Per germline, CDR1 LNHDA and CDR2 SQIVND (reference sequence). V was cut by 4 bases and J by 2 bases, with 15 bases left in between. The CDR3 sequence: CASSTSPFSAYEQYF. The CDR3 region has the DNA TGTGCCAGTAGTACTTCCCCTTTTTCCGCCTACGAGCAGTACTTC.

V gene TRBV7-9 combines with J gene TRBJ1-1; D possibly corresponds to TRBD1 (6 bases). The CDR3 length is 15 residues. V was shortened by 5 bases and J by 0 bases, with 13 bases between the two germline ends. CDR1 and CDR2 from the germline V gene are SEHNR and FQNEAQ (reference sequence). CDR3 region: CASSLRQAMNTEAFF. The CDR3, as DNA: TGTGCCAGCAGCCTCCGACAGGCAATGAACACTGAAGCTTTCTTT. Complete variable domain (other parts from reference TRBV7-9 and TRBJ1-1): DTGVSQNPRHKITKRGQNVTFRCDPISEHNRLYWYRQTLGQGPEFLTYFQNEAQLEKSRLLSDRFSAERPKGSFSTLEIQRTEQGDSAMYLCASSLRQAMNTEAFFGQGTRLTVV.

The chain couples TRBV27 to TRBJ2-7; 8 positions match TRBD1. This CDR3 spans 17 amino acids. V shed 3 bases and J 6 bases; nucleotides not matched to a gene: 16. Germline V gene sequence: CDR1 MNHEY, CDR2 SMNVEV (reference sequence). As DNA, the CDR3 is TGTGCCAGCAGTTTTTCATGGTCCAGGGGGCAGCTCGGCGAGCAGTACTTC. Translation gives CASSFSWSRGQLGEQYF.

The CDR3 loop reads CASSYSGDTYEQYF. DNA of the CDR3: TGTGCCAGCAGTTACTCTGGAGATACCTACGAGCAGTACTTC. The chain has TRBV6-6 and TRBJ2-7; unclear D gene. Trimming stripped 0 bases from V and 2 bases from J, with 8 bases between. CDR1 is MNHNY and CDR2 is SVGAGI in the germline V gene (reference sequence). CDR3 length: 14 amino acids.

V and J are TRBV27 and TRBJ2-5; TRBD1 is a possible D gene (5 bases). V shed 0 bases and J shed 4 bases, with 12 bases lying between them. This CDR3 is 15 amino acids long. Germline loops: CDR1 MNHEY, CDR2 SMNVEV (reference sequence). The CDR3 spells CASSLSAGQGETQYF. In DNA, the CDR3 is TGTGCCAGCAGTTTATCGGCCGGGCAGGGAGAGACCCAGTACTTC.

J is TRBJ2-3 and V is TRBV7-6; no firm D call. CDR1 is SGHVS, CDR2 FNYEAQ, per germline. V was clipped by 3 bases and J by 2 bases, with 9 bases between them. The CDR3 is 14 residues long. The CDR3 sequence: CASSFSPNTDTQYF. CDR3 sequence (DNA): TGTGCCAGCAGCTTTAGTCCGAACACAGATACGCAGTATTTT. Combining the CDR3 with reference TRBV7-6 and TRBJ2-3 gives the whole variable domain GAGVSQSPRYKVTKRGQDVALRCDPISGHVSLYWYRQALGQGPEFLTYFNYEAQQDKSGLPNDRFSAERPEGSISTLTIQRTEQRDSAMYRCASSFSPNTDTQYFGPGTRLTVL.

The V and J genes are TRBV7-6 and TRBJ2-1; 12 bases match TRBD2. The CDR3 totals 21 residues. Trimming at V came to 2 bases and at J to 5 bases, leaving 19 bases not matched to a gene. Germline lookup yields CDR1 SGHVS and CDR2 FNYEAQ. CDR3 DNA sequence: TGTGCCAGCAGCTTAAGGTTTGAGTCGGGACTAGCGGGCCCCCGAAACAATGAGCAGTTCTTC. Translating gives CASSLRFESGLAGPRNNEQFF.

V usage is TRBV7-9 and J usage is TRBJ2-2; D remains unclear. The CDR3 runs to 13 residues. The germline V and J ends were trimmed by 5 bases and 6 bases, with 10 bases remaining between them. CDR1 is SEHNR and CDR2 is FQNEAQ in the germline V gene (reference sequence). Here the CDR3 DNA reads TGTGCCAGCAGCACAACCATCGCCGGGGAGCTGTTTTTT. Amino acids: CASSTTIAGELFF. Using reference TRBV7-9 and TRBJ2-2 for the parts outside the CDR3, the full variable domain is DTGVSQNPRHKITKRGQNVTFRCDPISEHNRLYWYRQTLGQGPEFLTYFQNEAQLEKSRLLSDRFSAERPKGSFSTLEIQRTEQGDSAMYLCASSTTIAGELFFGEGSRLTVL.

This chain joins TRBV6-5 and TRBJ1-1, with 10 bases lining up with TRBD1. J was trimmed by 1 base and V by 5 bases; bases with no gene match: 4. Germline V lookup: CDR1 MNHEY, CDR2 SVGAGI. CDR3 length equals 15 residues. Written as DNA, the CDR3 is TGTGCCAGCAGTAAGGACAGGGGGTCGAACACTGAAGCTTTCTTT. Its translation is CASSKDRGSNTEAFF.

The V and J genes are TRBV4-1 and TRBJ2-2; 13 bases line up with TRBD2. This CDR3 has 18 amino acids. After removal of 4 bases from V and 3 bases from J, the junction contained 8 bases not matched to a gene. Germline CDR1 and CDR2: MGHRA and YSYEKL. CDR3 nucleotide sequence: TGCGCCAGCAGCCGACCGGGACTAGCGGGGACTTACACCGGGGAGCTGTTTTTT. This gives the protein CASSRPGLAGTYTGELFF.

This clone appeared a few times. V gene TRBV6-5 combines with J gene TRBJ1-1, with D unclear. Trimming stripped 6 bases from V and 0 bases from J, with 11 bases between. The CDR3 length is 14 residues. Looked up from germline, CDR1 is MNHEY and CDR2 is SVGAGI. The CDR3 nucleotides are TGTGCCAGCAGATCCGGACGGATGAACACTGAAGCTTTCTTT. Protein product: CASRSGRMNTEAFF.

The V gene is TRBV7-2, the J gene TRBJ2-1, with D possibly being TRBD1 or TRBD2 (6 bases each). The germline V gene has CDR1 SGHTA and CDR2 FQGNSA. This CDR3 region has 18 residues. V lost 5 bases to trimming and J lost 6 bases, with 26 bases between them. CDR3 DNA: TGTGCCAGCAGCCCTGGAGGATGGGGGGACAAAGTGGGCAATGAGCAGTTCTTC. This encodes CASSPGGWGDKVGNEQFF.

This rearrangement joins TRBV4-1 to TRBJ1-1, with D hard to call. Trimming left V 6 bases short and J 2 bases short, with 7 bases between. The CDR3 is 12 amino acids. The germline V gene encodes CDR1 MGHRA and CDR2 YSYEKL. The CDR3 region has the DNA TGCGCCAGCAGTGGCATAAACACTGAAGCTTTCTTT. It yields the protein CASSGINTEAFF.

The rearrangement uses TRBV7-9 and TRBJ2-2; D may correspond to TRBD1 or TRBD2 (5 bases each). The germline V and J ends were trimmed by 5 bases and 4 bases, with 14 bases remaining between them. CDR1 SEHNR and CDR2 FQNEAQ come from the germline V gene (reference sequence). The CDR3 is 15 amino acids. CDR3 loop: CASSRGAGFTGELFF. Here the CDR3 DNA reads TGTGCCAGCAGCCGGGGAGCAGGGTTCACCGGGGAGCTGTTTTTT. Full variable domain (rest looked up from reference TRBV7-9 and TRBJ2-2): DTGVSQNPRHKITKRGQNVTFRCDPISEHNRLYWYRQTLGQGPEFLTYFQNEAQLEKSRLLSDRFSAERPKGSFSTLEIQRTEQGDSAMYLCASSRGAGFTGELFFGEGSRLTVL.

The chain uses TRBV6-1 and TRBJ1-4; D remains ambiguous. The CDR3 has 13 residues. Germline-derived CDR1 and CDR2 are MNHNS and SASEGT. The V gene lost 10 bases and the J gene lost 3 bases, with 12 bases spanning the gap. This CDR3 is CAIRRFSNEKLFF. CDR3 DNA sequence: TGTGCCATCAGACGGTTCTCTAATGAAAAACTGTTTTTT.

This chain uses TRBV6-5 with TRBJ1-3; the D gene is possibly TRBD1 (6 bases). Germline V lookup: CDR1 MNHEY, CDR2 SVGAGI. V lost 5 bases, J lost 1 base, and 9 bases lay in between. The CDR3 consists of 14 residues. The CDR3 reads CASSRTVSGNTIYF. Written as DNA, the CDR3 is TGTGCCAGCAGTAGGACAGTGTCTGGAAACACCATATATTTT.

This chain links TRBV28 with TRBJ1-4, with TRBD1 as a possible D gene (6 bases). The CDR3 consists of 16 residues. The V end lost 5 bases, the J end lost 8 bases, and 21 bases lay between the germline ends. CDR1 and CDR2 from the germline V gene are MDHEN and SYDVKM. The DNA for the CDR3 is TGTGCCAGCAGTCTTCTTCCTACAGGGTCATCCGAAAAACTGTTTTTT. Protein sequence: CASSLLPTGSSEKLFF.

This clone was seen a few times. J is TRBJ2-3 and V is TRBV6-1, with 12 bases that match TRBD2. Germline assignment: CDR1 MNHNS and CDR2 SASEGT. The CDR3 runs 15 residues. V lost 2 bases and J lost 4; bases outside the gene matches: 1. As DNA, the CDR3 is TGTGCCAGCAGTGAATCTAGCGGGGGGGCAGATACGCAGTATTTT. This gives the protein CASSESSGGADTQYF.

The chain combines TRBV6-1 with TRBJ1-2; D is uncertain. Deletions cut 2 bases from V and 3 bases from J, with 7 bases between. The CDR3 totals 13 residues. Germline V lookup: CDR1 MNHNS, CDR2 SASEGT. CDR3 in amino acids: CASSESAYYGYTF. The CDR3 DNA reads as TGTGCCAGCAGTGAATCAGCTTACTATGGCTACACCTTC.

The V call is TRBV5-1, the J call TRBJ2-6; D remains ambiguous. Germline loops: CDR1 SGHRS, CDR2 YFSETQ. The V gene lost 0 bases and the J gene lost 0 bases, with 16 bases spanning the gap. This CDR3 is 19 amino acids long. The CDR3 region is CASSLGLSQAPSGANVLTF. The CDR3 bases are TGCGCCAGCAGCTTGGGGTTGAGTCAGGCTCCCTCTGGGGCCAACGTCCTGACTTTC. Together with reference TRBV5-1 and TRBJ2-6, the CDR3 gives the full variable domain: KAGVTQTPRYLIKTRGQQVTLSCSPISGHRSVSWYQQTPGQGLQFLFEYFSETQRNKGNFPGRFSGRQFSNSRSEMNVSTLELGDSALYLCASSLGLSQAPSGANVLTFGAGSRLTVL.

This sequence joins TRBV7-5 and TRBJ2-6; no DNA check was done on the table's D call, TRBD1. TRBV7-5 is an annotated pseudogene. The CDR3 loop spans 17 amino acids. The CDR3 spells CARMSPSRQSRANVLTF. CDR3 sequence (DNA): TGTGCCAGAATGAGTCCAAGTAGACAAAGTCGGGCCAACGTCCTGACTTTC.

This clone was seen once. The rearrangement links TRBV5-5 to TRBJ1-1; 7 bases agree with TRBD1. The V and J ends lost 4 bases and 4 bases, in that order; junction bases with no gene match: 10. This CDR3 comprises 15 residues. Germline V gene sequence: CDR1 SGHKS, CDR2 YYEKEE (reference sequence). CDR3 in amino acids: CASSRRQGMFTEAFF. As DNA, the CDR3 is TGTGCCAGCAGCCGGAGACAGGGAATGTTCACTGAAGCTTTCTTT.

The V gene is TRBV6-6, the J gene TRBJ2-7; TRBD1 is a possible D gene (5 bases). The germline gives CDR1 MNHNY, CDR2 SVGAGI (reference sequence). The CDR3 has 14 residues. V lost 0 bases and J 7 bases, leaving 13 bases between the germline ends. The CDR3, as DNA: TGTGCCAGCAGTTACTCTAGGGGTTACGGAGAGCAGTACTTC. Translated, it gives CASSYSRGYGEQYF.